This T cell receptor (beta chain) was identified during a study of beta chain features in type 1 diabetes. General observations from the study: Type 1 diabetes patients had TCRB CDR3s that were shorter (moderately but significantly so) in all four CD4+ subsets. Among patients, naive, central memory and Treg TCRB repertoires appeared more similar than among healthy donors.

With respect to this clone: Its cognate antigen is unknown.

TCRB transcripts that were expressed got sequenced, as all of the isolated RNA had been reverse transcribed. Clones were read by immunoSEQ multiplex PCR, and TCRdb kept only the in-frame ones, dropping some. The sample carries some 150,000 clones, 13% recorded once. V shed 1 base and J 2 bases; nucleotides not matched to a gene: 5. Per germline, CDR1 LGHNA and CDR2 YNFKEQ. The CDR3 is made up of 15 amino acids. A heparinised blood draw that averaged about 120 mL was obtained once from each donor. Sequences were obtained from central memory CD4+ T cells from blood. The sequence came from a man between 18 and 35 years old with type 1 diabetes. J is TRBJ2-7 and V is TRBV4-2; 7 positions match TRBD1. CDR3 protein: CASSQVGDRAYEQYF. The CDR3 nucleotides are TGTGCCAGCAGCCAAGTAGGAGACAGGGCCTACGAGCAGTACTTC.